This entry concerns a single TCR beta chain. Antigen specificity is unknown. The table came from immunoSEQ multiplex PCR; TCRdb's copy has only in-frame clones and leaves some out. The sample lists about 10,000 clones; 70% to 90% were seen once. The data originate from a study of somatic mutations in cytotoxic T cells in rheumatoid arthritis. Study-level findings and limits: Relative to age-matched healthy controls, rheumatoid arthritis patients did not differ significantly in CD8+ T-cell clonality.

This clonotype originated in an adult with rheumatoid arthritis. Sequencing was carried out using CD8+ T cells sorted from blood.

This chain's CDR3 is CASSSLTSNQPQHF. CDR3 DNA sequence: TGTGCCAGCAGCAGCCTTACATCCAATCAGCCCCAGCATTTT. This chain links TRBV5-5 with TRBJ1-5; no clear D gene. V shed 4 bases and J shed 3 bases, with 11 bases lying between them. Looked up from germline, CDR1 is SGHKS and CDR2 is YYEKEE (reference sequence). CDR3 size: 14 residues.